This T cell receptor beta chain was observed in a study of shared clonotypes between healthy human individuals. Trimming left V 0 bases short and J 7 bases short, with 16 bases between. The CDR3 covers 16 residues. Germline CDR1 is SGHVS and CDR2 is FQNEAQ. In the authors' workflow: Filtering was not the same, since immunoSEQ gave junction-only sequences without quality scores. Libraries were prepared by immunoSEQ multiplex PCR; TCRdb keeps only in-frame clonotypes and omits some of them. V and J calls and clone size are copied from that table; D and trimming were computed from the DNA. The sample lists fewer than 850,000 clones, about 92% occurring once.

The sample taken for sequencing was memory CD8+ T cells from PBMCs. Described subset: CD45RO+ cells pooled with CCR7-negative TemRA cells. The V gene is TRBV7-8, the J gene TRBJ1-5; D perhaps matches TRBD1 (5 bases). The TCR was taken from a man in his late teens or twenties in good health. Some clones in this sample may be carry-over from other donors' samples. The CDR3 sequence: CASSLAGGTGQQPQHF. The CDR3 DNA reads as TGTGCCAGCAGCTTAGCGGGGGGAACGGGTCAGCAGCCCCAGCATTTT. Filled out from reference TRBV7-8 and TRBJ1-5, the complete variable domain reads GAGVSQSPRYKVAKRGQDVALRCDPISGHVSLFWYQQALGQGPEFLTYFQNEAQLDKSGLPSDRFFAERPEGSVSTLKIQRTQQEDSAVYLCASSLAGGTGQQPQHFGDGTRLSIL.